This entry lists 18 T cell receptor beta chains sequenced from one sample in a study of cytomegalovirus exposure and HLA in healthy donors. Method: immunoSEQ multiplex PCR; TCRdb's copy keeps in-frame clones and lacks some. The repertoire holds roughly 80,000 clones, with approximately 93% as singletons. The specimen was PBMCs. The receptor set was obtained from a woman under 30 in good health and CMV-seropositive.

The V gene is TRBV27, the J gene TRBJ2-7, with 10 bases lining up with TRBD2. CDR1 MNHEY and CDR2 SMNVEV come from the germline V gene (reference sequence). The CDR3 loop spans 12 amino acids. V shed 11 bases, J shed 4 bases, and the junction held 5 bases outside the gene matches. CDR3 DNA sequence: TGTGCCGCTAATAGCGGGGGGTACGAGCAGTACTTC. This encodes CAANSGGYEQYF.

This clone has a single count. J is TRBJ2-5 and V is TRBV7-2; 11 positions match TRBD2. The CDR3 is 16 residues long. Per germline, CDR1 SGHTA and CDR2 FQGNSA. Germline trimming cut 5 bases from V and 4 bases from J; bases unmatched to any gene: 9. Written as DNA, the CDR3 is TGTGCCAGCAGCCGTCCCGTAGCGGGGGGGGCAGAGACCCAGTACTTC. Amino acid sequence: CASSRPVAGGAETQYF.

The rearrangement links TRBV6-6 to TRBJ1-5, with 8 bases aligning to TRBD1. CDR1 is MNHNY and CDR2 is SVGAGI in the germline V gene (reference sequence). The junction had 9 bases not matched to a gene; V was cut back by 10 bases and J by 4 bases. The CDR3 contains 14 residues. The CDR3 is CAISTGDINQPQHF. CDR3 coding DNA: TGTGCCATTTCGACAGGGGACATAAATCAGCCCCAGCATTTT.

The V call is TRBV27, the J call TRBJ2-6; possibly TRBD2 for D (6 bases). Looked up from germline, CDR1 is MNHEY and CDR2 is SMNVEV (reference sequence). Trimming cost V 2 bases and J 2 bases, with 7 bases left between them. The CDR3 sequence is 15 residues long. CDR3 residues: CASSLGGAGANVLTF. CDR3 nucleotides: TGTGCCAGCAGTTTAGGCGGGGCTGGGGCCAACGTCCTGACTTTC.

J is TRBJ2-1 and V is TRBV11-3; D ambiguous. The germline gives CDR1 SGHNT, CDR2 YENEEA. Trimming shortened V by 1 base and J by 10 bases, and 5 bases separated the two germline ends. The CDR3 has 11 amino acids. CDR3 nucleotides: TGTGCCAGCAGCTTAGTTCTCGAGCAGTTCTTC. This gives the protein CASSLVLEQFF.

This clone was recorded once. The V call is TRBV4-3, the J call TRBJ2-5; D gene unclear. Looked up from germline, CDR1 is LGHNA and CDR2 is YSLEER. The ends were cut back, 0 bases at V and 7 bases at J, with 9 bases in the middle. The CDR3 spans 13 residues. The DNA for the CDR3 is TGCGCCAGCAGCCAAGAATTGAGATCGACCCAGTACTTC. The encoded protein is CASSQELRSTQYF.

Only one count was recorded for this clone. The chain is built from TRBV5-5 and TRBJ1-4, with 12 bases aligning to TRBD1. CDR1 and CDR2 (germline): SGHKS, YYEKEE (reference sequence). The CDR3 runs to 16 residues. Unmatched junction bases numbered 9, after V lost 4 bases and J lost 8 bases. The CDR3 DNA follows: TGTGCCAGCAGCACCGGGACAGGGGGCTCTATAGAAAAACTGTTTTTT. Translation gives CASSTGTGGSIEKLFF.

The sample holds one count of this clone. This specimen includes other DNA sequences encoding the same CDR3. V gene TRBV30 combines with J gene TRBJ2-7; 7 nucleotides line up with TRBD2. The CDR3 length is 13 residues. Germline trimming cut 0 bases from V and 4 bases from J; bases unmatched to any gene: 3. Germline V lookup: CDR1 GTSNPN, CDR2 SVGIG (reference sequence). The CDR3 coding sequence is TGTGCCTGGAGTGTACTCGGGGGGTACGAGCAGTACTTC. It translates to CAWSVLGGYEQYF.

The genes are TRBV9 and TRBJ2-2, with 9 bases identical to TRBD2. With V trimmed by 0 bases and J by 0 bases, 0 bases remained unmatched. The CDR3 contains 16 residues. Germline V lookup: CDR1 SGDLS, CDR2 YYNGEE. CDR3 protein: CASSVVAGANTGELFF. In DNA, the CDR3 is TGTGCCAGCAGCGTAGTAGCGGGGGCGAACACCGGGGAGCTGTTTTTT.

The chain employs TRBV7-2 and TRBJ2-7, with 10 bases aligning to TRBD2. V lost 7 bases, J lost 2 bases, and 8 bases stayed unmatched. Germline CDR1 is SGHTA and CDR2 is FQGNSA. The CDR3 sequence is 15 residues long. DNA of the CDR3: TGTGCCAGCACCGGGGGACTAGCGTCTGCCTACGAGCAGTACTTC. Amino acids: CASTGGLASAYEQYF.

The J gene is TRBJ1-1, the V gene TRBV7-3; D unresolved. Germline loops: CDR1 SGHTA, CDR2 FQGTGA. The CDR3 extends over 13 amino acids. Trimming left V 2 bases short and J 4 bases short, with 8 bases between. The CDR3 reads CASSLDRSTEAFF. CDR3 DNA sequence: TGTGCCAGCAGCTTAGATCGGAGCACTGAAGCTTTCTTT.

This rearrangement joins TRBV7-8 to TRBJ1-6; the D gene is possibly TRBD1 (6 bases). Germline V gives CDR1 SGHVS, CDR2 FQNEAQ. The CDR3 runs to 18 residues. Trimming removed 6 bases at V and 6 bases at J, with 24 bases between. The CDR3 protein is CASSPQARGTSGNSPLHF. In nucleotides, the CDR3 is TGTGCCAGCAGTCCACAAGCCAGGGGCACTTCGGGTAATTCACCCCTCCACTTT.

This CDR3 reads CASSSKAAADEKLFF. In nucleotides, the CDR3 is TGTGCCAGCAGTTCTAAAGCGGCAGCCGATGAAAAACTGTTTTTT. J is TRBJ1-4 and V is TRBV5-4; D remains unclear. Germline CDR1 reads SGHNT; CDR2 reads YYREEE (reference sequence). Trimming took off 5 bases at V and 6 bases at J, with 17 bases between the two ends. CDR3 length equals 15 residues.

A single count supports this clone. This chain joins TRBV2 and TRBJ2-7, with D maybe TRBD2 (6 bases). The CDR3 has 13 residues. V lost 6 bases, J lost 2 bases, and 11 bases lay in between. CDR1 and CDR2 (germline): SNHLY, FYNNEI. The CDR3 loop reads CASSVGGAYEQYF. The DNA of the CDR3 is TGTGCCAGCAGCGTGGGGGGAGCCTACGAGCAGTACTTC.

The chain uses TRBV9 and TRBJ2-5; maybe TRBD1 (6 bases). Trimming took off 3 bases at V and 6 bases at J, with 18 bases between the two ends. This CDR3 is 15 amino acids long. Germline CDR1 and CDR2: SGDLS and YYNGEE. The CDR3 sequence: CASSALTGFGKTQYF. The CDR3 DNA follows: TGTGCCAGCAGCGCCCTAACAGGGTTCGGGAAGACCCAGTACTTC.

The chain employs TRBV11-2 and TRBJ2-7; D gene ambiguous. The germline CDR1 and CDR2 sequences are SGHAT and FQNNGV. V gave up 5 bases and J gave up 6 bases, with 17 bases separating them. The CDR3 contains 14 residues. The CDR3 DNA reads as TGTGCCAGCAGCCTAGGAGTTAATAGAGGCGAGCAGTACTTC. This translates into CASSLGVNRGEQYF. The complete variable domain, with remaining parts taken from reference TRBV11-2 and TRBJ2-7, reads EAGVAQSPRYKIIEKRQSVAFWCNPISGHATLYWYQQILGQGPKLLIQFQNNGVVDDSQLPKDRFSAERLKGVDSTLKIQPAKLEDSAVYLCASSLGVNRGEQYFGPGTRLTVT.

Regarding this clone: A junction end diverges from the germline sequence, so it may reflect a read error. Additional DNA sequences in this sample encode the identical CDR3. This chain uses TRBV6-5 with TRBJ1-2, with D perhaps matching TRBD1 (5 bases). The length of the CDR3 is 15 residues. The germline V gene encodes CDR1 MNHEY and CDR2 SVGAGI. DNA for the CDR3: TGTGCCAGCAGTTACGAGGCAGGGATTAACTATGGTTACACCTTC. Translation: CASSYEAGINYGYTF.

The chain joins TRBV7-9 to TRBJ2-3; D is unclear. The CDR3 spans 14 residues. Germline V gene sequence: CDR1 SEHNR, CDR2 FQNEAQ (reference sequence). V lost 4 bases, J lost 0 bases, and 8 bases lay in between. The DNA of the CDR3 is TGTGCCAGCAGCTCCTCGACTAGCACAGATACGCAGTATTTT. Translation gives CASSSSTSTDTQYF. Full variable domain (rest looked up from reference TRBV7-9 and TRBJ2-3): DTGVSQNPRHKITKRGQNVTFRCDPISEHNRLYWYRQTLGQGPEFLTYFQNEAQLEKSRLLSDRFSAERPKGSFSTLEIQRTEQGDSAMYLCASSSSTSTDTQYFGPGTRLTVL.